This T cell receptor (beta chain) was sequenced in a study of graft-versus-host responses after intestinal transplantation. Generated by immunoSEQ multiplex PCR, the TCRdb table keeps only in-frame clones and is missing some. The sample holds 77,000 or so clones; about nine tenths are singletons and the top ten take approximately 0.7%. Findings and caveats of the study: Researchers found GvH clones in recipient marrow, and some showed up first in ileum or blood. Among circulating GvH clones, peak levels were associated with early post-transplant declines in HvG clones. Across patients carrying graft-donor T cell macrochimerism, allografts held high graft-versus-host to host-versus-graft clonal ratios.

About this clone itself: Its antigen is not identified.

The V gene's germline CDR1 is MNHEY and CDR2 SMNVEV (reference sequence). Deletions cut 4 bases from V and 3 bases from J, with 13 bases between. The CDR3 is made up of 14 amino acids. This chain joins TRBV27 and TRBJ2-7; D is unclear. This TCR came from a human patient who received an intestinal transplant, so some T cells may come from the graft donor. Sample: PBMCs, taken 98 days after intestinal transplantation. CDR3 in amino acids: CASSYQRLGYEQYF. CDR3 bases: TGTGCCAGCAGTTACCAGCGCTTGGGCTACGAGCAGTACTTC.